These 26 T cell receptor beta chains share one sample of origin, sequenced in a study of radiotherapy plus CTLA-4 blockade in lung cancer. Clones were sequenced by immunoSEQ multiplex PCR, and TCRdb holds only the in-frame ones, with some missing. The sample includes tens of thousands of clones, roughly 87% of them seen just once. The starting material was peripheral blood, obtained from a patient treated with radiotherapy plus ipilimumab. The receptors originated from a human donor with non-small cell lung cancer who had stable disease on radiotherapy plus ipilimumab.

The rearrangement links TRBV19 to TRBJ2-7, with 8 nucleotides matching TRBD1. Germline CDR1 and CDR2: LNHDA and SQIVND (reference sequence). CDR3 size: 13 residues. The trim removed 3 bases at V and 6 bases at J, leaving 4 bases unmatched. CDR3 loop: CASSIGQGGEQYF. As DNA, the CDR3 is TGTGCCAGTAGTATTGGACAGGGTGGCGAGCAGTACTTC.

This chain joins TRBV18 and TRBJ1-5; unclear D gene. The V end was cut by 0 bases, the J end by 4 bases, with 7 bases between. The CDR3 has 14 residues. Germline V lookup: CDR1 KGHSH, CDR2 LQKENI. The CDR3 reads CASSPPRSNQPQHF. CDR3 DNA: TGTGCCAGCTCACCACCCAGGAGTAATCAGCCCCAGCATTTT. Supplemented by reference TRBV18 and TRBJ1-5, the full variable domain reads NAGVMQNPRHLVRRRGQEARLRCSPMKGHSHVYWYRQLPEEGLKFMVYLQKENIIDESGMPKERFSAEFPKEGPSILRIQQVVRGDSAAYFCASSPPRSNQPQHFGDGTRLSIL.

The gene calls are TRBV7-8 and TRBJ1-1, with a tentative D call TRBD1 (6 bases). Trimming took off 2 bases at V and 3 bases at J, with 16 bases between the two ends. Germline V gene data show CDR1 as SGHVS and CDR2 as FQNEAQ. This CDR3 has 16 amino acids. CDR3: CASSLPGRGPDTEAFF. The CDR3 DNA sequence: TGTGCCAGCAGCTTACCTGGTCGGGGGCCGGACACTGAAGCTTTCTTT.

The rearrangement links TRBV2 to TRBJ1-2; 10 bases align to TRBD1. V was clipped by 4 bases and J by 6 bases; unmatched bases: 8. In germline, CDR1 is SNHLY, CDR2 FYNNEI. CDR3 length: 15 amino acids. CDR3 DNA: TGTGCCAGCAGTGGCATGGACAGGGGGTTGGATGGCTACACCTTC. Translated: CASSGMDRGLDGYTF.

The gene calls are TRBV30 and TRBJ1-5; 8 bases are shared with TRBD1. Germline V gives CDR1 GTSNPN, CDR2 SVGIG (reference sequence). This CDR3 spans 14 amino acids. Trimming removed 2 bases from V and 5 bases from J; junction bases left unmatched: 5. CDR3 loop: CAWSSSGGYQPQHF. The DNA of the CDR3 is TGTGCCTGGAGTTCCTCAGGGGGCTATCAGCCCCAGCATTTT. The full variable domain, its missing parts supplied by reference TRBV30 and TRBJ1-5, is SQTIHQWPATLVQPVGSPLSLECTVEGTSNPNLYWYRQAAGRGLQLLFYSVGIGQISSEVPQNLSASRPQDRQFILSSKKLLLSDSGFYLCAWSSSGGYQPQHFGDGTRLSIL.

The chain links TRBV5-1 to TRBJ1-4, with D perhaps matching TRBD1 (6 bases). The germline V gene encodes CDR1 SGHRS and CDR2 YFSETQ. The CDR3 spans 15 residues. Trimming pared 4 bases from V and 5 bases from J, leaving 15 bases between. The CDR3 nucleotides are TGCGCCAGCAGCCCACCGGGACAATTGAATGAAAAACTGTTTTTT. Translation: CASSPPGQLNEKLFF.

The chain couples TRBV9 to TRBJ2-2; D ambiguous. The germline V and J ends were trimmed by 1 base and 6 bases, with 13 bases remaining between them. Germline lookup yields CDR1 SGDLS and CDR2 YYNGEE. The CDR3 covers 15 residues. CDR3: CASSVSRLGSGELFF. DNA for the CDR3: TGTGCCAGCAGCGTATCCAGGTTGGGGTCCGGGGAGCTGTTTTTT.

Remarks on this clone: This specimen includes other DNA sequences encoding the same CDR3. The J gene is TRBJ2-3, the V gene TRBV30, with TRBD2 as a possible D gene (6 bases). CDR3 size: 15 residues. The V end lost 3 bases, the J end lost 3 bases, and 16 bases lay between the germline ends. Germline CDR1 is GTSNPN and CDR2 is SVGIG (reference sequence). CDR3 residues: CAWSTLGGATDTQYF. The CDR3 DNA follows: TGTGCCTGGAGCACATTGGGGGGAGCAACAGATACGCAGTATTTT.

CDR3 sequence (DNA): TGTGCCAGTAGTAGGACGGTGGTGAACACTGAAGCTTTCTTT. Its translation is CASSRTVVNTEAFF. The gene calls are TRBV19 and TRBJ1-1; D uncertain. Trimming shortened V by 4 bases and J by 0 bases, and 9 bases separated the two germline ends. The CDR3 sequence is 14 residues long. Germline V lookup: CDR1 LNHDA, CDR2 SQIVND (reference sequence). Combining the CDR3 with reference TRBV19 and TRBJ1-1 gives the whole variable domain DGGITQSPKYLFRKEGQNVTLSCEQNLNHDAMYWYRQDPGQGLRLIYYSQIVNDFQKGDIAEGYSVSREKKESFPLTVTSAQKNPTAFYLCASSRTVVNTEAFFGQGTRLTVV.

The CDR3 DNA is TGTGCCAGCAGCCCAGAGGGGAGGGCTTTTACCTACGAGCAGTACTTC. It codes for CASSPEGRAFTYEQYF. V is TRBV5-4 and J is TRBJ2-7, with 7 bases fitting TRBD2. Germline assignment: CDR1 SGHNT and CDR2 YYREEE (reference sequence). Unmatched junction bases numbered 12, after V lost 4 bases and J lost 2 bases. The CDR3 length is 16 residues.

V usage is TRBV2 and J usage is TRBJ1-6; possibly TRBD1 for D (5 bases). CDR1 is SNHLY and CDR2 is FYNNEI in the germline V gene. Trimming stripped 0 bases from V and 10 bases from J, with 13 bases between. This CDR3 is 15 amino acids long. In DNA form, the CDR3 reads TGTGCCAGCAGTGAAGCGGGGGTAGTGGGATCACCCCTCCACTTT. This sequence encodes CASSEAGVVGSPLHF.

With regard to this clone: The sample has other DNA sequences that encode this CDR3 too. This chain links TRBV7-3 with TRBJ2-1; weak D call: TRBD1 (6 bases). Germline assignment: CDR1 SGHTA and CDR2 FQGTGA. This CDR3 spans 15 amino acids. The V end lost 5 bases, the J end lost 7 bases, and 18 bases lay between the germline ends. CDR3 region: CASSKTPTGQNEQFF. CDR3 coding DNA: TGTGCCAGCAGCAAAACTCCGACAGGTCAGAATGAGCAGTTCTTC.

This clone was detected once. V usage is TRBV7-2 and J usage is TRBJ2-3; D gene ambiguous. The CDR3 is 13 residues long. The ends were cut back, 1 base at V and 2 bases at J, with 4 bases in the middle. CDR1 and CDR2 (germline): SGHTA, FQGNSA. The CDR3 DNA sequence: TGTGCCAGCAGCTTAGTTGACACAGATACGCAGTATTTT. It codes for CASSLVDTDTQYF.

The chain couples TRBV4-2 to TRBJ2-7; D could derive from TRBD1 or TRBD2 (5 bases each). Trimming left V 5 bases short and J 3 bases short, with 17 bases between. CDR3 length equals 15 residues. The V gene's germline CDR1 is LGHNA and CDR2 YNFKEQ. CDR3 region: CASSADRDGRYEQYF. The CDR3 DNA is TGTGCCAGCAGCGCAGACCGGGACGGGCGCTACGAGCAGTACTTC.

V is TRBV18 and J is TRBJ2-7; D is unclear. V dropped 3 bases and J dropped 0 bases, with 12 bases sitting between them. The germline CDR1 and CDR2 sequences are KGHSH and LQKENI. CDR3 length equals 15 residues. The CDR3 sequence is CASSPRSLDSYEQYF. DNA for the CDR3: TGTGCCAGCTCACCGCGCAGCCTGGACTCCTACGAGCAGTACTTC.

CDR3 DNA sequence: TGTGCCAGCAGTTTGGGCCCCATGCCCCACCAAGAGACCCAGTACTTC. Its translation: CASSLGPMPHQETQYF. V gene TRBV28 combines with J gene TRBJ2-5; D is unclear. The germline V and J ends were trimmed by 3 bases and 0 bases, with 14 bases remaining between them. The CDR3 totals 16 residues. Germline V CDR1 and CDR2: MDHEN, SYDVKM.

The CDR3 sequence: CASSYRDSNQPQHF. DNA of the CDR3: TGTGCCAGCAGTTACAGGGATAGCAATCAGCCCCAGCATTTT. The chain combines TRBV6-6 with TRBJ1-5, with D unclear. Trimming left V 2 bases short and J 0 bases short, with 5 bases between. From germline, CDR1 is MNHNY and CDR2 SVGAGI (reference sequence). The CDR3 sequence is 14 residues long.

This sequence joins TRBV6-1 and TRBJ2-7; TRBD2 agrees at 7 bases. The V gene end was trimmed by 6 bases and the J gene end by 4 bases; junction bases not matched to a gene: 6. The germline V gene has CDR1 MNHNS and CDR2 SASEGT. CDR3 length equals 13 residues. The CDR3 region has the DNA TGTGCCAGCAGCACCACAGCGGGGTACGAGCAGTACTTC. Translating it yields CASSTTAGYEQYF.

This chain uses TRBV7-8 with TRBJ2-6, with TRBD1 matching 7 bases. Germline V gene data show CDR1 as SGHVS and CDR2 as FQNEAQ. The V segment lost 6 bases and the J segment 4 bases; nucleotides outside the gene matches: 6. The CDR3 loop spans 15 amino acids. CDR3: CASRPTGAGANVLTF. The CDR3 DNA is TGTGCCAGCAGGCCAACAGGGGCCGGGGCCAACGTCCTGACTTTC. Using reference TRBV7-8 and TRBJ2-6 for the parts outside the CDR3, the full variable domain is GAGVSQSPRYKVAKRGQDVALRCDPISGHVSLFWYQQALGQGPEFLTYFQNEAQLDKSGLPSDRFFAERPEGSVSTLKIQRTQQEDSAVYLCASRPTGAGANVLTFGAGSRLTVL.

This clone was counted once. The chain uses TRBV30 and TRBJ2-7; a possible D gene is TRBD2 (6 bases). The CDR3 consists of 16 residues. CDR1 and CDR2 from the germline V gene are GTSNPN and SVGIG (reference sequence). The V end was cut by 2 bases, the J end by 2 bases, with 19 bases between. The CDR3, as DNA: TGTGCCTGGAGTTTGACTAGTCTGTCGATCCCCTACGAGCAGTACTTC. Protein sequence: CAWSLTSLSIPYEQYF.

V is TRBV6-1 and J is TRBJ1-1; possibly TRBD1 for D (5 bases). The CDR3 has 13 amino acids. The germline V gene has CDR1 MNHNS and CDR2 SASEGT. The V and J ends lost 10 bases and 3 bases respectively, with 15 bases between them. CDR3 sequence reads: CANRQHQDTEAFF. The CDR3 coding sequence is TGTGCCAACAGACAGCACCAAGACACTGAAGCTTTCTTT.

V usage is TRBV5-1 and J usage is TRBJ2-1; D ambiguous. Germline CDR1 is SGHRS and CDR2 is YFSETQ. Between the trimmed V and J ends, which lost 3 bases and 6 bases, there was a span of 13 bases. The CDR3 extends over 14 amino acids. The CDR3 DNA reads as TGCGCCAGCAGCTCAATGAGGCGGTCCAATGAGCAGTTCTTC. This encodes CASSSMRRSNEQFF.

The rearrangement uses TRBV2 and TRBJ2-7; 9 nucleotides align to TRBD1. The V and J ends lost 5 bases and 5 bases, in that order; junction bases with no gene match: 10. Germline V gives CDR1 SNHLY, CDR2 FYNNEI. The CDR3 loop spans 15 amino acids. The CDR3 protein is CASSTPGQGLHEQYF. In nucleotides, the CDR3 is TGTGCCAGCAGTACCCCGGGACAGGGTTTACACGAGCAGTACTTC.

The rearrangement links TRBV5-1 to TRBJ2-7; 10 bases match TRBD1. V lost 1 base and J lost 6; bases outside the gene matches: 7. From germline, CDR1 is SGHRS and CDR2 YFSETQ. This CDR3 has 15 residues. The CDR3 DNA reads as TGCGCCAGCAGCTTGCGGGGACAGGGGCAGGGCGAGCAGTACTTC. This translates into CASSLRGQGQGEQYF.

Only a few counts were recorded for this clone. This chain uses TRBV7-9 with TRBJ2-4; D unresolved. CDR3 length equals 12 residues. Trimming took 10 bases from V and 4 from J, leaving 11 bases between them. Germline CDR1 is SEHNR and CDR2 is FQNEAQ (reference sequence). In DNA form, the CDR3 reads TGTGCCACCTATAATAAGAAAAACATTCAGTACTTC. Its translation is CATYNKKNIQYF.

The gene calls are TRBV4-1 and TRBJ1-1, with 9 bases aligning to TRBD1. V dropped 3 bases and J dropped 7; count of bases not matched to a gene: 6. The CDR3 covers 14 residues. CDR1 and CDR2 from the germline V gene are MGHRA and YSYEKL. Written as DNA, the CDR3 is TGCGCCAGCAGCCAGGGACAGGGCTACGATGAAGCTTTCTTT. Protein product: CASSQGQGYDEAFF.